These 26 T cell receptor beta chains came from one sample sequenced in a study of T-cell reconstitution after alpha-beta-depleted transplantation in children. As it was prepared, the TCRbeta library received unique molecular identifiers. Via MiXCR, TCRdb re-called the PCR reads, giving one row per CDR3 protein. The sample comprises 700,000 to 850,000 distinct CDR3 sequences, about 16% of which are singletons, and around 5.3% rests with the top ten. Sequences were derived from PBMCs, mostly from graft donor cells, sampled 360 days after TCRalphabeta/CD19-depleted stem cell transplant. These receptors all stem from a male patient younger than 18 who had a stem cell transplant for acute lymphoblastic leukemia, so the T cells may come from the graft donor.

The V call is TRBV4-1, the J call TRBJ1-2, with D hard to call. CDR1 MGHRA and CDR2 YSYEKL come from the germline V gene. The CDR3 contains 15 residues. V lost 0 bases, J lost 7 bases, and 15 bases lay in between. CDR3 loop: CASSQERSPAGGYTF. CDR3 sequence (DNA): TGCGCCAGCAGCCAAGAAAGAAGTCCTGCGGGTGGCTACACCTTC.

This clonotype was counted a few times. This chain uses TRBV10-3 with TRBJ2-7; no clear D gene. CDR1 and CDR2 (germline): ENHRY, SYGVKD. This CDR3 spans 13 amino acids. V lost 7 bases and J 0 bases, leaving 10 bases between the germline ends. CDR3 in DNA: TGTGCCATCACGGACCGACGCTCCTACGAGCAGTACTTC. Amino acids: CAITDRRSYEQYF.

The J gene is TRBJ2-7, the V gene TRBV5-1; 11 positions match TRBD2. CDR3 length equals 15 residues. Germline CDR1 and CDR2: SGHRS and YFSETQ. Trimming at V came to 4 bases and at J to 4 bases, leaving 7 bases not matched to a gene. CDR3 region: CASSIVAGGTYEQYF. CDR3 in DNA: TGCGCCAGCAGCATCGTAGCGGGAGGGACGTACGAGCAGTACTTC.

This chain links TRBV28 with TRBJ2-2; TRBD2 matches 9 bases. The junction had 3 bases not matched to a gene; V was cut back by 0 bases and J by 10 bases. Germline CDR1 is MDHEN and CDR2 is SYDVKM. The length of the CDR3 is 14 residues. CDR3 in amino acids: CASSLWREGPELFF. CDR3 in DNA: TGTGCCAGCAGTTTATGGCGGGAGGGGCCGGAGCTGTTTTTT.

This clonotype has a handful of counts. This sequence joins TRBV10-3 and TRBJ1-2; D is uncertain. This CDR3 spans 13 amino acids. CDR1 ENHRY and CDR2 SYGVKD come from the germline V gene. The germline V and J ends were trimmed by 1 base and 6 bases, with 9 bases remaining between them. The CDR3 DNA sequence: TGTGCCATCAGTGAGTTACTTTCCGATGGCTACACCTTC. This codes for CAISELLSDGYTF.

The chain links TRBV6-1 to TRBJ2-7; 12 bases match TRBD2. The CDR3 is 17 residues long. The J segment lost 4 bases and the V segment lost 6 bases, leaving 13 bases of the junction unmatched. Germline assignment: CDR1 MNHNS and CDR2 SASEGT. The CDR3 coding sequence is TGTGCCAGCAGCGCACGGATGGGGACTAGCGGGTTTTACGAGCAGTACTTC. Its translation is CASSARMGTSGFYEQYF.

This clonotype was picked up a small number of times. The V gene is TRBV6-5, the J gene TRBJ1-6; D may be TRBD1 (6 bases). The CDR3 consists of 16 residues. Trimming left V 4 bases short and J 4 bases short, with 14 bases between. Germline V gene data show CDR1 as MNHEY and CDR2 as SVGAGI. The CDR3 sequence: CASSSTRDTYNSPLHF. The CDR3 DNA follows: TGTGCCAGCAGTTCTACACGGGACACATATAATTCACCCCTCCACTTT.

The V gene is TRBV7-6, the J gene TRBJ1-1; the D is unclear. Per germline, CDR1 SGHVS and CDR2 FNYEAQ. Trimming pared 5 bases from V and 3 bases from J, leaving 13 bases between. CDR3 length: 14 residues. CDR3 sequence (DNA): TGTGCCAGCAGCGGTGGGTATGCTCACACTGAAGCTTTCTTT. It translates to CASSGGYAHTEAFF.

The chain uses TRBV4-2 and TRBJ1-4, with 7 bases aligning to TRBD1. CDR1 LGHNA and CDR2 YNFKEQ come from the germline V gene. The CDR3 contains 18 residues. With 2 bases clipped from V and 6 bases from J, the junction kept 15 bases outside the gene matches. As DNA, the CDR3 is TGTGCCAGCAGCCAACCGGATCGGACAGGTCGGGGGGATGAAAAACTGTTTTTT. It specifies CASSQPDRTGRGDEKLFF.

The chain recombines TRBV19 with TRBJ1-1, with TRBD1 identical over 7 bases. With V trimmed by 4 bases and J by 3 bases, 5 bases remained unmatched. CDR1 and CDR2 from the germline V gene are LNHDA and SQIVND (reference sequence). This CDR3 has 14 amino acids. The CDR3 is CASSRPGQHTEAFF. The CDR3 DNA is TGTGCCAGTAGTAGGCCGGGACAGCACACTGAAGCTTTCTTT.

The chain couples TRBV11-1 to TRBJ2-1; possibly TRBD1 for D (6 bases). CDR1 is SGHAT and CDR2 is FQDESV in the germline V gene (reference sequence). V was trimmed by 7 bases and J by 5 bases, leaving 12 bases between them. This CDR3 spans 13 amino acids. The CDR3 DNA follows: TGTGCCAGCACAGGACAGTTTCACAATGAGCAGTTCTTC. It specifies CASTGQFHNEQFF.

The chain joins TRBV28 to TRBJ2-3; TRBD2 matches at 9 bases. Losses at the gene ends were 3 bases for V and 0 bases for J; bases not matched to a gene: 10. CDR3 length equals 18 residues. CDR1 is MDHEN and CDR2 is SYDVKM in the germline V gene. CDR3 sequence reads: CASSFLLSGGASTDTQYF. The CDR3 nucleotides read TGTGCCAGCAGTTTCCTCCTTAGCGGGGGAGCTAGCACAGATACGCAGTATTTT.

This clonotype was recorded a few times. The CDR3 nucleotides are TGCAGTGCTAGTGTAGCTAGCGGGCTCGGCGAGCAGTACTTC. Residues: CSASVASGLGEQYF. The chain combines TRBV20-1 with TRBJ2-7; TRBD2 aligns across 8 bases. This CDR3 has 14 residues. Trimming cost V 3 bases and J 6 bases; bases outside gene matches: 10. Germline CDR1 and CDR2: DFQATT and SNEGSKA (reference sequence).

This clonotype has more than one count but fewer than ten. V and J are TRBV11-3 and TRBJ2-3; D not certain. Germline V gene data show CDR1 as SGHNT and CDR2 as YENEEA. This CDR3 has 15 amino acids. V dropped 1 base and J dropped 3 bases, with 11 bases sitting between them. In nucleotides, the CDR3 is TGTGCCAGCAGCTTAGGAGTAGTCAAGACAGATACGCAGTATTTT. The encoded protein is CASSLGVVKTDTQYF.

This clonotype has more than one count but fewer than ten. In DNA form, the CDR3 reads TGTGCCACCAGTGAGACGGGGAGCTCCGGCGGCACAGATACGCAGTATTTT. Translating it yields CATSETGSSGGTDTQYF. V is TRBV24-1 and J is TRBJ2-3; possible D gene TRBD2, 5 bases. V dropped 4 bases and J dropped 1 base, with 17 bases sitting between them. In germline, CDR1 is KGHDR, CDR2 SFDVKD. The CDR3 totals 17 residues.

This clonotype appeared once. The chain is built from TRBV29-1 and TRBJ2-7; 8 bases are a match to TRBD1. V lost 5 bases, J lost 3 bases, and 12 bases stayed unmatched. The CDR3 is 15 residues long. The V gene's germline CDR1 is SQVTM and CDR2 ANQGSEA. The CDR3 region is CSVSLGQGSVYEQYF. The DNA for the CDR3 is TGCAGCGTTTCCCTTGGACAGGGTTCGGTCTACGAGCAGTACTTC.

This clonotype was seen a few times. This chain links TRBV9 with TRBJ1-2; 9 positions match TRBD1. This CDR3 contains 17 residues. Per the germline V gene, CDR1 is SGDLS and CDR2 is YYNGEE. J was trimmed by 4 bases and V by 3 bases; bases with no gene match: 13. The CDR3 here is CASSAGGNRGLIYGYTF. In DNA, the CDR3 is TGTGCCAGCAGCGCTGGGGGGAACAGGGGGCTTATCTATGGCTACACCTTC.

This clonotype was counted between two and nine times. V and J are TRBV3-1 and TRBJ2-2; a weak D match, TRBD2 (6 bases). The germline V and J ends were trimmed by 0 bases and 4 bases, with 15 bases remaining between them. There are 17 residues in the CDR3. Germline CDR1 and CDR2: LGHDT and YNNKEL (reference sequence). The CDR3, as DNA: TGTGCCAGCAGCCAAGACTGGCTAGCGAGGGGCACCGGGGAGCTGTTTTTT. Translated: CASSQDWLARGTGELFF. Complete variable domain (other parts from reference TRBV3-1 and TRBJ2-2): DTAVSQTPKYLVTQMGNDKSIKCEQNLGHDTMYWYKQDSKKFLKIMFSYNNKELIINETVPNRFSPKSPDKAHLNLHINSLELGDSAVYFCASSQDWLARGTGELFFGEGSRLTVL.

The V call is TRBV4-2, the J call TRBJ2-6; 8 bases line up with TRBD1. Germline V gene sequence: CDR1 LGHNA, CDR2 YNFKEQ. V gave up 4 bases and J gave up 3 bases; unmatched junction bases: 17. The CDR3 totals 20 residues. CDR3 bases: TGTGCCAGCAGCCTCCTAAGGTTGCAGGACAGGGTTTATGGGGCCAACGTCCTGACTTTC. The encoded protein is CASSLLRLQDRVYGANVLTF.

This clonotype came up a few times. V gene TRBV20-1 combines with J gene TRBJ2-7, with 11 bases aligning to TRBD1. After removal of 4 bases from V and 3 bases from J, the junction contained 5 bases not matched to a gene. CDR3 size: 14 residues. Germline-derived CDR1 and CDR2 are DFQATT and SNEGSKA (reference sequence). CDR3: CSATRTGGFYEQYF. DNA for the CDR3: TGCAGTGCTACTCGGACAGGGGGCTTCTACGAGCAGTACTTC.

Details on this clonotype: This CDR3 fails to terminate in the conserved phenylalanine or tryptophan, so it likely reflects a read error. No DNA is shown, since the ends of the CDR3 on it are uncertain; the CDR3 is the one TCRdb lists. This sequence joins TRBV20-1 and TRBJ1-1; the table calls TRBD1, which could not be checked here. With termini counted, the CDR3 has 9 amino acids. Germline CDR1 reads DFQATT; CDR2 reads SNEGSKA (reference sequence). The CDR3 is CSAGIRGPN.

This clonotype was picked up many times. CDR3 sequence (DNA): TGTGCCAGCAGTAGAAGAGGGTTCGGGGAGTACTTC. Its protein product is CASSRRGFGEYF. This chain joins TRBV2 and TRBJ2-7, with D perhaps matching TRBD2 (5 bases). With 5 bases removed from V and 11 bases from J, the gap between germline ends came to 16 bases. In germline, CDR1 is SNHLY, CDR2 FYNNEI. CDR3 length: 12 amino acids.

V usage is TRBV10-2 and J usage is TRBJ1-3, with D hard to call. V dropped 8 bases and J dropped 0 bases, with 8 bases sitting between them. The CDR3 sequence is 13 residues long. CDR1 WSHSY and CDR2 SAAADI come from the germline V gene. Here the CDR3 reads CASCGSSGNTIYF. DNA for the CDR3: TGCGCCAGCTGTGGCAGCTCTGGAAACACCATATATTTT.

This clonotype was recorded a few times. The chain has TRBV12-5 and TRBJ2-3; D call uncertain. Trimming removed 2 bases at V and 0 bases at J, with 6 bases between. This CDR3 is 14 amino acids long. Germline-derived CDR1 and CDR2 are LGHNT and FRNRAP. The DNA of the CDR3 is TGTGCTAGTGGTTTGAGAGGAAGCACAGATACGCAGTATTTT. It is translated as CASGLRGSTDTQYF.

The chain uses TRBV24-1 and TRBJ2-1, with a weak D call TRBD2 (5 bases). The CDR3 contains 16 residues. Germline V gene data show CDR1 as KGHDR and CDR2 as SFDVKD. With 2 bases removed from V and 7 bases from J, the gap between germline ends came to 17 bases. DNA for the CDR3: TGTGCCACCAGTGATTGGGAGATCGGCTCCAAGAATGAGCAGTTCTTC. Translated: CATSDWEIGSKNEQFF.

The gene calls are TRBV29-1 and TRBJ1-1; D unresolved. This CDR3 is built from 12 residues. Trimming took off 7 bases at V and 0 bases at J, with 9 bases between the two ends. Germline CDR1 SQVTM, CDR2 ANQGSEA. This CDR3 is CSAGGMNTEAFF. The DNA of the CDR3 is TGCAGCGCGGGAGGAATGAACACTGAAGCTTTCTTT.